This T cell receptor (beta chain) stems from a study of blood T cell repertoires in COVID-19. Study-level background: Nucleic acid was either cDNA or gDNA, and it came from T cells, B-cell-depleted T cells, or PBMCs.

In germline, CDR1 is LGHDT, CDR2 YNNKEL (reference sequence). V was trimmed by 4 bases and J by 8 bases, leaving 14 bases between them. The CDR3 is 13 residues long. Recruited during active infection, patients (from Seattle) were subsequently followed longitudinally. The assay was immunoSEQ multiplex PCR, and TCRdb's table has in-frame clones only and misses some. The table has 75,000 to 85,000 clones, approximately 84% seen once; the top ten hold approximately 9.9%. There are a few counts of this clone. Sequencing used peripheral blood. The chain couples TRBV3-1 (or the pseudogene TRBV3-2) to TRBJ1-2, with D unclear. The receptor comes from a man between 60 and 70 years old with COVID-19, enrolled during active disease. CDR3 bases: TGTGCCAGCAGCCTGGAGGGTCCCAGAGGCTACACCTTC. Translating gives CASSLEGPRGYTF.